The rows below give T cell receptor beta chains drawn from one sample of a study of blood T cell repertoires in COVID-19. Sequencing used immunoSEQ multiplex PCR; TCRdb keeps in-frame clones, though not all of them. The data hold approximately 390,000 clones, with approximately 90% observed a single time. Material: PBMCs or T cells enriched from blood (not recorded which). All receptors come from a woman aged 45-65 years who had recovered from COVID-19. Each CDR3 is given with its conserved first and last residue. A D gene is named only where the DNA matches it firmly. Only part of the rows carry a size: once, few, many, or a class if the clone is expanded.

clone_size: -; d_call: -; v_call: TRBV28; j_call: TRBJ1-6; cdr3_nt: TGTGCCAGCAGGTTGCAGTATAATTCACCCCTCCACTTT; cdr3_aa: CASRLQYNSPLHF
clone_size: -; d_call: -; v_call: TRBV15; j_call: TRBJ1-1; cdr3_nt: TGTGCCACCAGCAGAGACCGGGGTTATAGGAACACTGAAGCTTTCTTT; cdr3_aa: CATSRDRGYRNTEAFF
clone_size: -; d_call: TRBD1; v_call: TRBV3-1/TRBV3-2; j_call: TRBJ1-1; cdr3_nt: TGTGCCAGCAGCCAAGCGAGGGGACAGGTGAACACTGAAGCTTTCTTT; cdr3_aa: CASSQARGQVNTEAFF
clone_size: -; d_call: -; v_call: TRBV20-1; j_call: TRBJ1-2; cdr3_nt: TGCAGTGCTAGCCCAGGGGATGGCTACACCTTC; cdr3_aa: CSASPGDGYTF
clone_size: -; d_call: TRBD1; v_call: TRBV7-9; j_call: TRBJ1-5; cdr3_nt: TGTGCCAGCAGTCAAACAGGGGACAATCAGCCCCAGCATTTT; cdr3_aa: CASSQTGDNQPQHF
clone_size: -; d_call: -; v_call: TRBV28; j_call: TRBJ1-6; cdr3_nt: TGTGCCAGCAGTTTGATGCGGGATAGCTCCTATAATTCACCCCTCCACTTT; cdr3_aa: CASSLMRDSSYNSPLHF
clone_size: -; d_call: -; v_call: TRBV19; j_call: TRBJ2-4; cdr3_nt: TGTGCCAGTAGTATATCTTGGGGACTCCGCCGGGGCATTCAGTACTTC; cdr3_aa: CASSISWGLRRGIQYF
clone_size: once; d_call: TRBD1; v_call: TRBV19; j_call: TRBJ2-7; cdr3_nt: TGTGCCAGTAGTTCCATTGGACCGGGACAGGGCTACGAGCAGTACTTC; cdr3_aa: CASSSIGPGQGYEQYF
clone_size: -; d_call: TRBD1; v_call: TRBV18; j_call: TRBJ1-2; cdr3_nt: TGTGCCAGCTCACCAGATTCGGGACAGGGGTTCTATGGCTACACCTTC; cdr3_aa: CASSPDSGQGFYGYTF
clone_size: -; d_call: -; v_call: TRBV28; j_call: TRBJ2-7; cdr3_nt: TGTGCCAGCAGTTCGGGAAGATTAAGCGAGCAGTACTTC; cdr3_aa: CASSSGRLSEQYF
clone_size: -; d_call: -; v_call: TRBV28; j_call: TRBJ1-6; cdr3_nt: TGTGCCAGCAGCCCGGACGGACTTACTTCACCCCTCCACTTT; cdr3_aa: CASSPDGLTSPLHF
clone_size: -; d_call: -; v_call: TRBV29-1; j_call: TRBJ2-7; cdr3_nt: TGCAGCGCCGTAGACAGGTACTCCTACGAGCAGTACTTC; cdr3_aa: CSAVDRYSYEQYF
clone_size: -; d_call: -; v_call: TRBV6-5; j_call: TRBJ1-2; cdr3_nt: TGTGCCAGCACCGTACCCGGTTGGGGCTACACCTTC; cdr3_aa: CASTVPGWGYTF
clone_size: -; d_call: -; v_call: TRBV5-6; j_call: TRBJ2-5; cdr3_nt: TGTGCCAGCAGTCCTAGGCTCGGGACCCAGTACTTC; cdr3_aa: CASSPRLGTQYF
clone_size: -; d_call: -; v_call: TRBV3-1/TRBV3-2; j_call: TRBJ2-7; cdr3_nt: TGTGCCAGCAGCCAAGGGCGACAGGGCGGGATCTACGAGCAGTACTTC; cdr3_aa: CASSQGRQGGIYEQYF
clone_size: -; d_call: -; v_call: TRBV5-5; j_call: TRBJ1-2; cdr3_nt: TGTGCCAGCAGCTCGAAGGATACCAACTATAACTATGGCTACACCTTC; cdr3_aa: CASSSKDTNYNYGYTF
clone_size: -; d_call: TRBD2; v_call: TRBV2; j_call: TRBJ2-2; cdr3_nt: TGTGCCAGCAGTTTGGATTTAGCGGGGCACACCGGGGAGCTGTTTTTT; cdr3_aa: CASSLDLAGHTGELFF
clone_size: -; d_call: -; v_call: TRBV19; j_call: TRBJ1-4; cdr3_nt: TGTGCCAGTAGTATGGGAGGCCGGGGAGAAAGCAATGAAAAACTGTTTTTT; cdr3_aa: CASSMGGRGESNEKLFF
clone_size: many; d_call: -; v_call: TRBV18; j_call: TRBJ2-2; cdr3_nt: TGTGCCAGCTCACCCACCCCACAGGGCCCGCTTAACACCGGGGAGCTGTTTTTT; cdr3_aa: CASSPTPQGPLNTGELFF
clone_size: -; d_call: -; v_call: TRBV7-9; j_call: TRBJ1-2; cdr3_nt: TGTGCCAGCAGCCTGACCAGGGGTGCTGGGGAAGGCTACACCTTC; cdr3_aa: CASSLTRGAGEGYTF
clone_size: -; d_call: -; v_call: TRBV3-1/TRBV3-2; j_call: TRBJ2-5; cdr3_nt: TGTGCCAGCAGCCCCCCCAGTACAGGAGTCAAGGGGTTAGAGACCCAGTACTTC; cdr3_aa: CASSPPSTGVKGLETQYF
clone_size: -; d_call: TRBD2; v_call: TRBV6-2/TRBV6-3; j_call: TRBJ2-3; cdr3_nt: TGTGCCAGCAGTGGACTAGCTCAGACTAGCACAGATACGCAGTATTTT; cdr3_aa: CASSGLAQTSTDTQYF
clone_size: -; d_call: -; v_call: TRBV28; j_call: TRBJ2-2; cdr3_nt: TGTGCCAGCAGTGCCGATTCAAGGGGCACCGGGGAGCTGTTTTTT; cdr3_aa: CASSADSRGTGELFF
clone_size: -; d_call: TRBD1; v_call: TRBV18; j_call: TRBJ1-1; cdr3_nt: TGTGCCAGCTCACAGGGGACAGGGGGCTTTATTCAAGCTTTCTTT; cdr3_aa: CASSQGTGGFIQAFF
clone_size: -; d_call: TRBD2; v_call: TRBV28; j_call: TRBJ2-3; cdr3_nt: TGTGCCAGCACCTCCAGCGGGGGGGGTCGAGATACGCAGTATTTT; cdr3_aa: CASTSSGGGRDTQYF
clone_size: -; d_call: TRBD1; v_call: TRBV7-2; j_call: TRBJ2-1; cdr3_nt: TGTGCCAGCAGCTTAATGTTAGGGACAGGGGACGAGCAGTTCTTC; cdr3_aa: CASSLMLGTGDEQFF
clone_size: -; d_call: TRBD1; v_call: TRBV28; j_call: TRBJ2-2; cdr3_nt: TGTGCCAGCAGCCCGGGAAAGGGACAGCCGAACACCGGGGAGCTGTTTTTT; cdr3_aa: CASSPGKGQPNTGELFF
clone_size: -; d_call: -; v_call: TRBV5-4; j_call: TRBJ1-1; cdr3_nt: TGTGCCAGCAGCTTGGATAACGGGGTCGGAGAAGCTTTCTTT; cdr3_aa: CASSLDNGVGEAFF
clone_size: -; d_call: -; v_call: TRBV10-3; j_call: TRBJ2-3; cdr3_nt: TGTGCCACTTACCAGGGGGGCCGGGAAGATACGCAGTATTTT; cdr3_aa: CATYQGGREDTQYF
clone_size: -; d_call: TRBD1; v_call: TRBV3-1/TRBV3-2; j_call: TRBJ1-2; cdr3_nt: TGTGCCAGCAGCCTAGGACAGGGCACACTCTATGGCTACACCTTC; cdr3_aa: CASSLGQGTLYGYTF
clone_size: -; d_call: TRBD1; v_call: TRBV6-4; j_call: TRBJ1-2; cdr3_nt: TGTGCCAGCAGTGACTCGGGCCGGGACAGGGTCTATGGCTACACCTTC; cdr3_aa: CASSDSGRDRVYGYTF
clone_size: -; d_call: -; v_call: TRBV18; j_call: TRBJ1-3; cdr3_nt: TGTGCCAGCTCACGTACTCGGACATATGGAAACACCATATATTTT; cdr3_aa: CASSRTRTYGNTIYF
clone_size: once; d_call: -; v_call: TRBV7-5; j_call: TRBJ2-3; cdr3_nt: TGTGCCAGAAGCTCCGTCGGAGGACAGAGGGGCACAGATACGCAGTATTTT; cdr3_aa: CARSSVGGQRGTDTQYF
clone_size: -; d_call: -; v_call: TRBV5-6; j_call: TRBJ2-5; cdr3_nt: TGTGCCAGCAGCTTGCAGGGCCAAGAGACCCAGTACTTC; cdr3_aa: CASSLQGQETQYF
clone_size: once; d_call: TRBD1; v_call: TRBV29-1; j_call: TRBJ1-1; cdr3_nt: TGCAGCGGGTGGGGACAGCCGAATACTGAAGCTTTCTTT; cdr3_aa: CSGWGQPNTEAFF
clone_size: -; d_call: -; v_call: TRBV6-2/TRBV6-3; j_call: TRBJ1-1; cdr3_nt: TGTGCCAGCAGTTACGCCGGGTATTCTGAAGCTTTCTTT; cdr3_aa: CASSYAGYSEAFF
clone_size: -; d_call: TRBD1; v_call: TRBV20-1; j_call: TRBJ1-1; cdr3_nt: TGCAGTGCTAGTGCGGGACAGGGGGGCACTGAAGCTTTCTTT; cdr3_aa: CSASAGQGGTEAFF
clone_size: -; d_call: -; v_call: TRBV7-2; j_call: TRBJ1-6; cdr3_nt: TGTGCCAGCAGCTTCCATAAACAGGATCTTAATTCACCCCTCCACTTT; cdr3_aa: CASSFHKQDLNSPLHF
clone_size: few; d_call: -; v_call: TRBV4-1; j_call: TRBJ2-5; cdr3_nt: TGCGCCAGCAGCCAAGTCTCAGGGACCGGGGGGACCCAGTACTTC; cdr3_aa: CASSQVSGTGGTQYF
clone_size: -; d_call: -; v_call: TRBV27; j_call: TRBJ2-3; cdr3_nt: TGTGCCTCCAGGGCGGGGCGGGATACGCAGTATTTT; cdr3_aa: CASRAGRDTQYF
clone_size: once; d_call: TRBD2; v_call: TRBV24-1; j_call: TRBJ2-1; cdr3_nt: TGTGCCACCAGTGAGGCTAGCGGGGGGGTATACAATGAGCAGTTCTTC; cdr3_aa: CATSEASGGVYNEQFF
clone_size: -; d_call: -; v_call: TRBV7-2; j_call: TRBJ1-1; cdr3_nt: TGTGCCAGCAGCTTAGTGGGAGGGACGAACACTGAAGCTTTCTTT; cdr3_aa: CASSLVGGTNTEAFF
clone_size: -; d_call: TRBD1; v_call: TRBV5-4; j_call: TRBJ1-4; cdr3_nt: TGTGCCAGCAGGTTTAGTGGCCTTGGACAGGATGAAAAACTGTTTTTT; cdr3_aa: CASRFSGLGQDEKLFF
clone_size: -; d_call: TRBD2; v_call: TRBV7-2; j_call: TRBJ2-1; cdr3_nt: TGTGCCAGCTCCTCTAGCGGGGGGAAGAATGAGCAGTTCTTC; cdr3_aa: CASSSSGGKNEQFF
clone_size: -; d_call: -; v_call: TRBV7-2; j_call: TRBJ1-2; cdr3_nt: TGTGCCAGCTCTGCCGCAGCTAACTATGGCTACACCTTC; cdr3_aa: CASSAAANYGYTF